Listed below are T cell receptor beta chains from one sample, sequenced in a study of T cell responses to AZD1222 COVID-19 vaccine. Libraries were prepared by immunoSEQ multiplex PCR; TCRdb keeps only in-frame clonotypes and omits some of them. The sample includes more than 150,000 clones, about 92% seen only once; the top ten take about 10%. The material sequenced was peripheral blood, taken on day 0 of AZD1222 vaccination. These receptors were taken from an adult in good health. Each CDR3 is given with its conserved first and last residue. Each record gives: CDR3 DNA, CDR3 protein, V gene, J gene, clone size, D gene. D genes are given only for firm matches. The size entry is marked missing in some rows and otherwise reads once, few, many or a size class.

CDR3nt: TGTGCCATCACGGGCTCCTATAATTCACCCCTCCACTTT; CDR3aa: CAITGSYNSPLHF; v_gene: TRBV10-3; j_gene: TRBJ1-6; abundance: .; d_gene: .
CDR3nt: TGTGCCAGCAGCGAAGCGGGCGGATTCTCCTACAATGAGCAGTTCTTC; CDR3aa: CASSEAGGFSYNEQFF; v_gene: TRBV2; j_gene: TRBJ2-1; abundance: .; d_gene: .
CDR3nt: TGTGCCAGCAGCTACGACAGGGGGCAAACTGAAGCTTTCTTT; CDR3aa: CASSYDRGQTEAFF; v_gene: TRBV7-2; j_gene: TRBJ1-1; abundance: .; d_gene: TRBD1
CDR3nt: TGTGCCACCAGCATCTCGGGACAGAACACTGAAGCTTTCTTT; CDR3aa: CATSISGQNTEAFF; v_gene: TRBV15; j_gene: TRBJ1-1; abundance: .; d_gene: .
CDR3nt: TGTGCCAGCAGCCCCCCAGTGAACACTGAAGCTTTCTTT; CDR3aa: CASSPPVNTEAFF; v_gene: TRBV12-3/TRBV12-4; j_gene: TRBJ1-1; abundance: .; d_gene: .
CDR3nt: TGTGCCAGCAGTAATCCTCCCGGGACAGGTAATCAGCCCCAGCATTTT; CDR3aa: CASSNPPGTGNQPQHF; v_gene: TRBV2; j_gene: TRBJ1-5; abundance: .; d_gene: TRBD1
CDR3nt: TGTGCCAGCTCCCCCGGGAGCGGGGGGAATTCACCCCTCCACTTT; CDR3aa: CASSPGSGGNSPLHF; v_gene: TRBV18; j_gene: TRBJ1-6; abundance: .; d_gene: .
CDR3nt: TGCGCCAGCAGCTTGGCCGGGGGTTCTATGAACACTGAAGCTTTCTTT; CDR3aa: CASSLAGGSMNTEAFF; v_gene: TRBV5-1; j_gene: TRBJ1-1; abundance: .; d_gene: .
CDR3nt: TGTGCCACCAGTGACCCGGCGGCAGGGGAGTACAATGAGCAGTTCTTC; CDR3aa: CATSDPAAGEYNEQFF; v_gene: TRBV24-1; j_gene: TRBJ2-1; abundance: .; d_gene: .
CDR3nt: TGTGCCAGCAGTTCCGGCAGGAGCTTCTACGAGCAGTACTTC; CDR3aa: CASSSGRSFYEQYF; v_gene: TRBV27; j_gene: TRBJ2-7; abundance: .; d_gene: .
CDR3nt: TGTGCCAGCAGTACTAACAGGGGGCGACCCACTGAAGCTTTCTTT; CDR3aa: CASSTNRGRPTEAFF; v_gene: TRBV6-6; j_gene: TRBJ1-1; abundance: .; d_gene: TRBD1
CDR3nt: TGTGCCAGCTCAGCGGCAGCGCAAAATCAGCCCCAGCATTTT; CDR3aa: CASSAAAQNQPQHF; v_gene: TRBV18; j_gene: TRBJ1-5; abundance: .; d_gene: .
CDR3nt: TGTGCCAGCAGCCATGACTGGGCGGGAGAGCAGTTCTTC; CDR3aa: CASSHDWAGEQFF; v_gene: TRBV25-1; j_gene: TRBJ2-1; abundance: .; d_gene: .
CDR3nt: TGTGCTAGTGGACCCTCGCGGAGGGAGAGGATGGAGACCCAGTACTTC; CDR3aa: CASGPSRRERMETQYF; v_gene: TRBV12-5; j_gene: TRBJ2-5; abundance: .; d_gene: .
CDR3nt: TGTGCCAGCAGCTTCATGGGCCAGCCCCAGCATTTT; CDR3aa: CASSFMGQPQHF; v_gene: TRBV6-2/TRBV6-3; j_gene: TRBJ1-5; abundance: .; d_gene: .
CDR3nt: TGTGCCAGCAGTAGACAGGGGATAACTAACTATGGCTACACCTTC; CDR3aa: CASSRQGITNYGYTF; v_gene: TRBV27; j_gene: TRBJ1-2; abundance: few; d_gene: TRBD1
CDR3nt: TGTGCCAGTAGTATTCAGGGATTCGGTCAGCCCCAGCATTTT; CDR3aa: CASSIQGFGQPQHF; v_gene: TRBV19; j_gene: TRBJ1-5; abundance: .; d_gene: .
CDR3nt: TGTGCCAGCAGCTTAGACCCGAGACAGGGGGTCACAGATACGCAGTATTTT; CDR3aa: CASSLDPRQGVTDTQYF; v_gene: TRBV7-8; j_gene: TRBJ2-3; abundance: .; d_gene: TRBD1
CDR3nt: TGTGCCAGCAGCTTGGTAGGGGATACTGAAGCTTTCTTT; CDR3aa: CASSLVGDTEAFF; v_gene: TRBV5-4; j_gene: TRBJ1-1; abundance: once; d_gene: .
CDR3nt: TGTGCCAGCAGCCTGGGACCCTCGAACACTGAAGCTTTCTTT; CDR3aa: CASSLGPSNTEAFF; v_gene: TRBV3-1/TRBV3-2; j_gene: TRBJ1-1; abundance: once; d_gene: .
CDR3nt: TGTGCCAGCAGCGAAACCACACAGGGGAACACTGAAGCTTTCTTT; CDR3aa: CASSETTQGNTEAFF; v_gene: TRBV5-6; j_gene: TRBJ1-1; abundance: .; d_gene: .
CDR3nt: TGTGCCAGCAGCTTCCGGGGGGGCGAGACTGAGCAGTTCTTC; CDR3aa: CASSFRGGETEQFF; v_gene: TRBV11-3; j_gene: TRBJ2-1; abundance: .; d_gene: TRBD2
CDR3nt: TGTGCCAGCAGTTTTTTAGCGGGAGGCTCCTACGAGCAGTACTTC; CDR3aa: CASSFLAGGSYEQYF; v_gene: TRBV28; j_gene: TRBJ2-7; abundance: .; d_gene: TRBD2
CDR3nt: TGTGCCTGGAGCAAGAAAGCTGGCAATCAGCCCCAGCATTTT; CDR3aa: CAWSKKAGNQPQHF; v_gene: TRBV30; j_gene: TRBJ1-5; abundance: .; d_gene: .
CDR3nt: TGCAGCGTAGGGACGGAGAGCGGCTATGGCTACACCTTC; CDR3aa: CSVGTESGYGYTF; v_gene: TRBV29-1; j_gene: TRBJ1-2; abundance: .; d_gene: .
CDR3nt: TGTGCCTGGAGTTCGGCCGGGACAGGGATTAACACTGAAGCTTTCTTT; CDR3aa: CAWSSAGTGINTEAFF; v_gene: TRBV30; j_gene: TRBJ1-1; abundance: .; d_gene: TRBD1
CDR3nt: TGTGCCAGCAGCTCTGGGACAACACGAGAGCAGTTCTTC; CDR3aa: CASSSGTTREQFF; v_gene: TRBV7-6; j_gene: TRBJ2-1; abundance: .; d_gene: .
CDR3nt: TGTGCCAGCAGCTCGGGACTTCTCCGGGAGACCCAGTACTTC; CDR3aa: CASSSGLLRETQYF; v_gene: TRBV5-6; j_gene: TRBJ2-5; abundance: .; d_gene: .
CDR3nt: TGTGCCAGCAGCTCTTACAGGGGGGCGGGAAACACCATATATTTT; CDR3aa: CASSSYRGAGNTIYF; v_gene: TRBV11-2; j_gene: TRBJ1-3; abundance: .; d_gene: TRBD1
CDR3nt: TGCGCCAGCAGCTTCAGGGGATGCTACACCTTC; CDR3aa: CASSFRGCYTF; v_gene: TRBV5-1; j_gene: TRBJ1-2; abundance: .; d_gene: .
CDR3nt: TGTGCCAGCAGCTCCGAGATGGGTTCAGCTAATGAAAAACTGTTTTTT; CDR3aa: CASSSEMGSANEKLFF; v_gene: TRBV7-9; j_gene: TRBJ1-4; abundance: .; d_gene: .
CDR3nt: TGTGCCAGTAGACAAATGGGACGCCTCTCTGGAAACACCATATATTTT; CDR3aa: CASRQMGRLSGNTIYF; v_gene: TRBV19; j_gene: TRBJ1-3; abundance: .; d_gene: .
CDR3nt: TGTGCCAGCGCCTTGGGGAAGTCTGAAGCTTTCTTT; CDR3aa: CASALGKSEAFF; v_gene: TRBV28; j_gene: TRBJ1-1; abundance: .; d_gene: .
CDR3nt: TGCGCCAGCGCTCCGGGACAGGGGTTTTGGTATGGCTACACCTTC; CDR3aa: CASAPGQGFWYGYTF; v_gene: TRBV5-1; j_gene: TRBJ1-2; abundance: .; d_gene: TRBD1
CDR3nt: TGTGCCAGCAGTGAAGCCGCAGCGAGCTATGGCTACACCTTC; CDR3aa: CASSEAAASYGYTF; v_gene: TRBV2; j_gene: TRBJ1-2; abundance: .; d_gene: .
CDR3nt: TGTGCCTGGAACGGGGGGGGCACTCGGGAAAAACTGTTTTTT; CDR3aa: CAWNGGGTREKLFF; v_gene: TRBV30; j_gene: TRBJ1-4; abundance: .; d_gene: .
CDR3nt: TGTGCCAGCGGGCGGGGGGCGAACACTGAAGCTTTCTTT; CDR3aa: CASGRGANTEAFF; v_gene: TRBV18; j_gene: TRBJ1-1; abundance: .; d_gene: .
CDR3nt: TGTGCCAGCAGCGGGACAGGTCCACCTGAAGCTTTCTTT; CDR3aa: CASSGTGPPEAFF; v_gene: TRBV12-3/TRBV12-4; j_gene: TRBJ1-1; abundance: .; d_gene: TRBD1
CDR3nt: TGTGCCAGCAGCTTAGAGGGCAGTTTGAACACTGAAGCTTTCTTT; CDR3aa: CASSLEGSLNTEAFF; v_gene: TRBV11-1; j_gene: TRBJ1-1; abundance: few; d_gene: .
CDR3nt: TGTGCCAGCTTGTCCTACTATGGCTACACCTTC; CDR3aa: CASLSYYGYTF; v_gene: TRBV27; j_gene: TRBJ1-2; abundance: .; d_gene: .
CDR3nt: TGTGCCAGCAGTTTAGACGGAGCTAACTATGGCTACACCTTC; CDR3aa: CASSLDGANYGYTF; v_gene: TRBV28; j_gene: TRBJ1-2; abundance: .; d_gene: .
CDR3nt: TGTGCCAGCAGCGAGGGGGCCAGTACTGGAAACACCATATATTTT; CDR3aa: CASSEGASTGNTIYF; v_gene: TRBV4-2; j_gene: TRBJ1-3; abundance: .; d_gene: TRBD1
CDR3nt: TGTGCCAGTTCGGACAGAGTCAATCAGCCCCAGCATTTT; CDR3aa: CASSDRVNQPQHF; v_gene: TRBV19; j_gene: TRBJ1-5; abundance: .; d_gene: .
CDR3nt: TGTGCCAGCAGTTTATCTCGGAGGGAGCAGTTCTTC; CDR3aa: CASSLSRREQFF; v_gene: TRBV27; j_gene: TRBJ2-1; abundance: .; d_gene: .
CDR3nt: TGTGCCAGCAGCTTACCTCAACAGGGGGTAAAGGACACCGGGGAGCTGTTTTTT; CDR3aa: CASSLPQQGVKDTGELFF; v_gene: TRBV28; j_gene: TRBJ2-2; abundance: .; d_gene: TRBD1
CDR3nt: TGTGCCAGTAGTCTGGACAGGGGGCAAATGAGTAACTATGGCTACACCTTC; CDR3aa: CASSLDRGQMSNYGYTF; v_gene: TRBV19; j_gene: TRBJ1-2; abundance: .; d_gene: TRBD1
CDR3nt: TGTGCCAGCCGGGGAGTCGGAGATACGCAGTATTTT; CDR3aa: CASRGVGDTQYF; v_gene: TRBV6-4; j_gene: TRBJ2-3; abundance: .; d_gene: .